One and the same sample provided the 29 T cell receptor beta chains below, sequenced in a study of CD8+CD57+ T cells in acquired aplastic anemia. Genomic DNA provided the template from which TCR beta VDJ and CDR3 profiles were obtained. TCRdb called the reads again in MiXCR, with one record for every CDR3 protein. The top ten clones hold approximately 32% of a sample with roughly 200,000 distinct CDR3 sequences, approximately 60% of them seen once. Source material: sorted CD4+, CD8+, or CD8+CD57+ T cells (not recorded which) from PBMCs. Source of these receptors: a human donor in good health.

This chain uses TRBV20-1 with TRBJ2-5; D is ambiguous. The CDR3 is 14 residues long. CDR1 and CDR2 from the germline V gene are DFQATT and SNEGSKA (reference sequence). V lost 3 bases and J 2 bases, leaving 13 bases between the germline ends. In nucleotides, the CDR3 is TGCAGTGCTAGTAGTTGGCAGACTCAAGAGACCCAGTACTTC. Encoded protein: CSASSWQTQETQYF.

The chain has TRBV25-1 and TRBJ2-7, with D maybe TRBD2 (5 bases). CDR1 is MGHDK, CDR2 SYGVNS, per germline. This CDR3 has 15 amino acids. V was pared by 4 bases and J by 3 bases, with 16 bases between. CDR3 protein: CASSAMRLGDYEQYF. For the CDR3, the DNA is TGTGCCAGCAGTGCTATGAGGCTGGGAGACTACGAGCAGTACTTC.

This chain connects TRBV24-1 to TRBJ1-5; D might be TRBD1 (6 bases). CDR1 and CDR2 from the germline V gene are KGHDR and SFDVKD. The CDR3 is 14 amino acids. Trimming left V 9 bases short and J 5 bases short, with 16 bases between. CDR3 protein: CATRGRGGDQPQHF. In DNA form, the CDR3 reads TGTGCCACCCGGGGGCGGGGGGGGGATCAGCCCCAGCATTTT.

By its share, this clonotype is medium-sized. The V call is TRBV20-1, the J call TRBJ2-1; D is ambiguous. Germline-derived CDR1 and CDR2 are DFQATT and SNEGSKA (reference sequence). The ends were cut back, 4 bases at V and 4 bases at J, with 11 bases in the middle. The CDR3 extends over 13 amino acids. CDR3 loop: CSAIRPVYNEQFF. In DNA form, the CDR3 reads TGCAGTGCTATCCGGCCAGTTTACAATGAGCAGTTCTTC.

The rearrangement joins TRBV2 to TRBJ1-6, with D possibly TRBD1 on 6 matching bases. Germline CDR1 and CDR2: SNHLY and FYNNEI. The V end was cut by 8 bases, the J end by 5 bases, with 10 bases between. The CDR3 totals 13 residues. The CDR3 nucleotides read TGTGCCAGCTACCGACAGGATAATTCACCCCTCCACTTT. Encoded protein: CASYRQDNSPLHF.

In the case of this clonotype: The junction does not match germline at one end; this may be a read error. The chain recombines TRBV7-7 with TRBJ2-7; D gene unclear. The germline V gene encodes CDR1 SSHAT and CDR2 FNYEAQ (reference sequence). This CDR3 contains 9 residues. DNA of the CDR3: TGTGCTAGCAGCCGTAAAACCCGATTC. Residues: CASSRKTRF.

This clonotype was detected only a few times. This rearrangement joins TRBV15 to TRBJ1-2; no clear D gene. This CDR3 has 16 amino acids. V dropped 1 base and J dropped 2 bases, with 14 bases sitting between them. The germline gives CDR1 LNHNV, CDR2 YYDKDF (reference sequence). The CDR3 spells CATSRGGAALNYGYTF. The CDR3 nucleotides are TGTGCCACCAGCAGAGGTGGAGCAGCCCTAAACTATGGCTACACCTTC.

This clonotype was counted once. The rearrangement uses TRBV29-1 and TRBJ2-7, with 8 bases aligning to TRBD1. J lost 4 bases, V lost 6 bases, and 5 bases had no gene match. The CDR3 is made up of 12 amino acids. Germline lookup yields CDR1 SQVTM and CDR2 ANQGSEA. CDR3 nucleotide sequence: TGCAGCGTGGGGGACAGGCCATACGAGCAGTACTTC. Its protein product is CSVGDRPYEQYF.

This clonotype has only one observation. The CDR3 region is CASSVDQGVPYEQYF. The CDR3 DNA sequence: TGTGCCAGCAGCGTAGATCAGGGGGTTCCCTACGAGCAGTACTTC. The V and J genes are TRBV9 and TRBJ2-7; TRBD1 agrees at 7 bases. With V trimmed by 0 bases and J by 2 bases, 5 bases remained unmatched. The CDR3 totals 15 residues. Looked up from germline, CDR1 is SGDLS and CDR2 is YYNGEE.

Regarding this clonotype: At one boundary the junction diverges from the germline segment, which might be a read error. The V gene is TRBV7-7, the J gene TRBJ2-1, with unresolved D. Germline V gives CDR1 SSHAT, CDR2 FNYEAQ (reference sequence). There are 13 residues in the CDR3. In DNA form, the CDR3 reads TGTGCCAGCAGTTTAGCTTTGACGGATGAGCAGTTCTTC. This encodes CASSLALTDEQFF.

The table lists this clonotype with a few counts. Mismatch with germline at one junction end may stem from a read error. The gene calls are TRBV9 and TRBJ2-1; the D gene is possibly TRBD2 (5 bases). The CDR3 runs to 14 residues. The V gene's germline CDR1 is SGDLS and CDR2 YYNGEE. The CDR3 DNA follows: TGTGCTAGCAGCATCGGGATTCCTAACAATGAGCAGTTCTTC. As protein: CASSIGIPNNEQFF. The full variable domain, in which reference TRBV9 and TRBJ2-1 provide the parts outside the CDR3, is DSGVTQTPKHLITATGQRVTLRCSPRSGDLSVYWYQQSLDQGLQFLIQYYNGEERAKGNILERFSAQQFPDLHSELNLSSLELGDSALYFCASSIGIPNNEQFFGPGTRLTVL.

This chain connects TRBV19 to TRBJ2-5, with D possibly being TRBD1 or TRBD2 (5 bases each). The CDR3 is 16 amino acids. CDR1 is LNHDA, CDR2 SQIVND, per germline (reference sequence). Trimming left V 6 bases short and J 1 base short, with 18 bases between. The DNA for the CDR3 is TGTGCCAGTAGCCTAAACACCGGGGCGGGCCAAGAGACCCAGTACTTC. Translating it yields CASSLNTGAGQETQYF.

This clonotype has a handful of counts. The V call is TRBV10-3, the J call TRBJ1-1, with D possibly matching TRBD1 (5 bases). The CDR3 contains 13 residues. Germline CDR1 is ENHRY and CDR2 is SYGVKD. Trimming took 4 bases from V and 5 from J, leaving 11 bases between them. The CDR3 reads CAISGAGRTEAFF. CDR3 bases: TGTGCCATCAGTGGGGCAGGGAGGACTGAAGCTTTCTTT.

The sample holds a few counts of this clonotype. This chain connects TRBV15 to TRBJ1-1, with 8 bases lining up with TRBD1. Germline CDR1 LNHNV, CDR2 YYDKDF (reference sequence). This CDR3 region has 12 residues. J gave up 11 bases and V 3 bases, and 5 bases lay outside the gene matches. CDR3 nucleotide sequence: TGTGCCACCAGCAGTCTCCAGGGGGCGGCTTTCTTT. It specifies CATSSLQGAAFF.

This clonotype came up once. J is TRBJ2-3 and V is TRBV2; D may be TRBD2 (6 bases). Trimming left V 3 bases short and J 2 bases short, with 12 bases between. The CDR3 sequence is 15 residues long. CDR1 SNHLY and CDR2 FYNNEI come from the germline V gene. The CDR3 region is CASSDASDPTDTQYF. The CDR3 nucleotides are TGTGCCAGCAGTGATGCTAGCGACCCCACAGATACGCAGTATTTT.

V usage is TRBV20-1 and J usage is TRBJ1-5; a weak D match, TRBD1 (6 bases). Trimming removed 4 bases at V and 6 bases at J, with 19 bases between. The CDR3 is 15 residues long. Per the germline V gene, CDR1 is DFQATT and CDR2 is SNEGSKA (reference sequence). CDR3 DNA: TGCAGTGCTACCAAGCCGGGACATGTTATTCAGCCCCAGCATTTT. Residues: CSATKPGHVIQPQHF.

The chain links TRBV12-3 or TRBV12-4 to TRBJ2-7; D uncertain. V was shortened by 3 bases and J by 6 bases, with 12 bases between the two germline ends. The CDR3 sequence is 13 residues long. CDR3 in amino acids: CASSLSPSGEQYF. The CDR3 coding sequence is TGTGCCAGCAGTTTGTCCCCGTCGGGCGAGCAGTACTTC.

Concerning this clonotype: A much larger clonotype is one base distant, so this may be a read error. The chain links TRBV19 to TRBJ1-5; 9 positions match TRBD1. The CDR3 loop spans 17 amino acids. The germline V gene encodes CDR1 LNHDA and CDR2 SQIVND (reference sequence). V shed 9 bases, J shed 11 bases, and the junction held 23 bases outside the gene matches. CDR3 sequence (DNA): TGTGCCAGCCTTCCGGCCTCGGACAGGGGACCTTCGGGGTCCCAGCATTTT. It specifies CASLPASDRGPSGSQHF. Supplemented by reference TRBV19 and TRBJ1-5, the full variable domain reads DGGITQSPKYLFRKEGQNVTLSCEQNLNHDAMYWYRQDPGQGLRLIYYSQIVNDFQKGDIAEGYSVSREKKESFPLTVTSAQKNPTAFYLCASLPASDRGPSGSQHFGDGTRLSIL.

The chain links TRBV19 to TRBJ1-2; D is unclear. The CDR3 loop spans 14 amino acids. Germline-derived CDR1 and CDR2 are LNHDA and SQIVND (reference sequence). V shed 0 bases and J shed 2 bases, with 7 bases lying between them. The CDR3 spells CASSIDGNNYGYTF. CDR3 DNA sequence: TGTGCCAGTAGTATAGACGGCAACAACTATGGCTACACCTTC.

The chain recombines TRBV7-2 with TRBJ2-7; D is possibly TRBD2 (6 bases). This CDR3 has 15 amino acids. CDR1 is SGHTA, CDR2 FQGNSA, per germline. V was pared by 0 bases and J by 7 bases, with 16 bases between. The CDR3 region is CASSLASGADHEQYF. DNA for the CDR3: TGTGCCAGCAGCTTAGCATCGGGAGCTGATCATGAGCAGTACTTC.

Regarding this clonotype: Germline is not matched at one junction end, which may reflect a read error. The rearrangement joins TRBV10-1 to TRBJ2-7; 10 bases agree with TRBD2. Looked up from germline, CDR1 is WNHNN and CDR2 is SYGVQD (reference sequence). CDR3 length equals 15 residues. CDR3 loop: CASSYAPAGGLEQYF. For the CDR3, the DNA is TGTGCCAGCAGTTACGCGCCAGCGGGGGGGCTCGAGCAGTACTTC.

The CDR3 protein is CASSDGVPEAFF. CDR3 bases: TGCGCCAGCAGTGATGGGGTACCTGAAGCTTTCTTT. The chain carries TRBV10-2 and TRBJ1-1; no definite D call. Germline-derived CDR1 and CDR2 are WSHSY and SAAADI. This CDR3 has 12 amino acids. V lost 3 bases, J lost 6 bases, and 8 bases lay in between.

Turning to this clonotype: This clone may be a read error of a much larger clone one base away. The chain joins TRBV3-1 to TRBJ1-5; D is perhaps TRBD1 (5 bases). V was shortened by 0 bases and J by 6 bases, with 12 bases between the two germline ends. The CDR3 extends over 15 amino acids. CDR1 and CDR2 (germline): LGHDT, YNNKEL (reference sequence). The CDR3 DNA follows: TGTGCCAGCAGCCAAGATCTAGAGGGGAGTCAGCCCCAGCATTTT. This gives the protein CASSQDLEGSQPQHF.

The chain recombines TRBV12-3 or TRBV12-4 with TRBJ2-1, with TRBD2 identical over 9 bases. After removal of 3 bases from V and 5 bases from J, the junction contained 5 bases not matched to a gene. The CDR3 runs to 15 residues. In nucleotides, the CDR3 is TGTGCCAGCAGTTTCGCGGGGGGGCGGAACAATGAGCAGTTCTTC. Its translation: CASSFAGGRNNEQFF.

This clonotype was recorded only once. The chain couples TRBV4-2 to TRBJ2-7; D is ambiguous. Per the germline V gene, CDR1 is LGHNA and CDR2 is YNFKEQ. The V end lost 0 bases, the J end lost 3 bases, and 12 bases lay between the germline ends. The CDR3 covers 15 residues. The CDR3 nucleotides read TGTGCCAGCAGCCAAGAACAGACACACCTCTACGAGCAGTACTTC. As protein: CASSQEQTHLYEQYF.

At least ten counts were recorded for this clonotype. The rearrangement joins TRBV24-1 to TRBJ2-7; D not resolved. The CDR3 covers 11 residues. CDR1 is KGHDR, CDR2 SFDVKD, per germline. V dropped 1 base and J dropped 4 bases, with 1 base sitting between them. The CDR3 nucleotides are TGTGCCACCAGTGATTTTTACGAGCAGTACTTC. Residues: CATSDFYEQYF.

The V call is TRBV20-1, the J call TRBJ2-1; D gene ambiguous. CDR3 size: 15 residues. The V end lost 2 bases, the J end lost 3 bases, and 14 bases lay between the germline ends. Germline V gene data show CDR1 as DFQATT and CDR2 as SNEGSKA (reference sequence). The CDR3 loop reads CSARPPAVGYNEQFF. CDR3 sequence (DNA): TGCAGTGCTAGACCCCCTGCGGTAGGCTACAATGAGCAGTTCTTC.

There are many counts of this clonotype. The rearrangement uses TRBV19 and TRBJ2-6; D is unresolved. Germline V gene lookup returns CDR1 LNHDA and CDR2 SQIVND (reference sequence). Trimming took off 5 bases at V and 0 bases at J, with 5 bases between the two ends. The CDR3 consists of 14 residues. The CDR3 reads CASSESSGANVLTF. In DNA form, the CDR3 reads TGTGCCAGTAGTGAAAGCTCTGGGGCCAACGTCCTGACTTTC.

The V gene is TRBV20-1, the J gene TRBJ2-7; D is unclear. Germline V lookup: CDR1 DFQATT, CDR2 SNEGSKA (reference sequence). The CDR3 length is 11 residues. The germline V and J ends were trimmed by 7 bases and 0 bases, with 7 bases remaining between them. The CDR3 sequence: CSVGTSYEQYF. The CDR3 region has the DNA TGCAGTGTCGGCACCTCCTACGAGCAGTACTTC.